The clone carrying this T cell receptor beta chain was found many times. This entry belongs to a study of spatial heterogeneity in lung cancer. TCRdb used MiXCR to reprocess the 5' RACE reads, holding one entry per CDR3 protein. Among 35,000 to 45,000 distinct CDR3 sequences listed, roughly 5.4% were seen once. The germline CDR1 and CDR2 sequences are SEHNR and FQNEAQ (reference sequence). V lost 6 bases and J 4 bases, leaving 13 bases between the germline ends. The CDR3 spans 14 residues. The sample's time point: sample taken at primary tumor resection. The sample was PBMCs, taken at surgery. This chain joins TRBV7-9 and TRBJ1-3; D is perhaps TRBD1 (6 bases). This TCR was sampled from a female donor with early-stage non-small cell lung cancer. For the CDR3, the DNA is TGTGCCAGCAGTCTCAGGGGCGTAGGAAACACCATATATTTT. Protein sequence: CASSLRGVGNTIYF.